Sequencing of this T cell receptor (beta chain) was carried out in a study of cytomegalovirus exposure and HLA in healthy donors. 13 Jbeta primers and 60 Vbeta primers were used for the PCR. The table came from immunoSEQ multiplex PCR; TCRdb's copy has only in-frame clones and leaves some out. The sample shows over 250,000 clones, 72% of them seen only once. Germline assignment: CDR1 ENHRY and CDR2 SYGVKD. The CDR3 is 14 amino acids. Deletions cut 9 bases from V and 2 bases from J, with 11 bases between. V usage is TRBV10-3 and J usage is TRBJ2-6; possible D gene TRBD2, 5 bases. The receptor comes from a female donor in good health and CMV-seronegative. The material sequenced was PBMCs. The CDR3 DNA reads TGTGCCATTACGGAGAGGGCTGGGGCCAACGTCCTGACTTTC. Translation gives CAITERAGANVLTF.